These 25 T cell receptor beta chains share one sample of origin, sequenced in a study of CD8+ T cells in alopecia areata (dated by TCRdb to the late 2010s). Library preparation employed the immunoSEQ multiplex PCR assay. RNA was extracted from all samples and reverse transcribed into cDNA, which served as template for TCR sequencing. TCRdb stores this immuneACCESS table with in-frame sequences only. Part of the clones is absent; in the studies checked, under half of the shortfall reflects unresolved V genes, and no reason is known for the rest. The sample yields 150,000 to 200,000 clones; around 49% were counted once. 10% of the sample is held by the ten biggest clonotypes. The sample's treatment or condition label, in plain terms: oral pan-JAK inhibitor, 5-10 mg twice daily. The sample was CD8+ T cells sorted from blood, taken at approximately week 52, from a patient treated with tofacitinib. These receptors originate from a human donor with alopecia areata.

The chain uses TRBV5-1 and TRBJ2-1, with unresolved D. The CDR3 has 14 residues. The V end was cut by 3 bases, the J end by 6 bases, with 13 bases between. Germline CDR1 and CDR2: SGHRS and YFSETQ. CDR3 loop: CASSWWGFRNEQFF. CDR3 DNA sequence: TGCGCCAGCAGCTGGTGGGGATTTCGCAATGAGCAGTTCTTC.

This clone showed up just a few times. The rearrangement uses TRBV10-2 and TRBJ1-5; D call uncertain. The germline gives CDR1 WSHSY, CDR2 SAAADI. Trimming pared 4 bases from V and 3 bases from J, leaving 10 bases between. CDR3 length: 14 amino acids. The CDR3 loop is CASSGGVPNQPQHF. In DNA form, the CDR3 reads TGCGCCAGCAGTGGCGGCGTACCCAATCAGCCCCAGCATTTT.

This clone has just a few counts. V and J are TRBV7-8 and TRBJ1-5; tentatively, D is TRBD1 (5 bases). This CDR3 has 13 residues. The ends were cut back, 3 bases at V and 7 bases at J, with 10 bases in the middle. The germline V gene has CDR1 SGHVS and CDR2 FQNEAQ. CDR3 nucleotides: TGTGCCAGCAGCTTTCAGGGAGGGCAGCCCCAGCATTTT. Translating it yields CASSFQGGQPQHF.

This chain connects TRBV4-2 to TRBJ2-4; TRBD2 matches 9 bases. V trimming: 1 base; J trimming: 1 base; junction bases outside the gene matches: 5. The V gene's germline CDR1 is LGHNA and CDR2 YNFKEQ. This CDR3 comprises 17 residues. The CDR3: CASSQVISGGAKNIQYF. In nucleotides, the CDR3 is TGTGCCAGCAGCCAAGTTATAAGCGGGGGGGCCAAAAACATTCAGTACTTC.

The genes are TRBV29-1 and TRBJ2-2, with TRBD2 identical over 9 bases. The CDR3 is 17 amino acids. V was pared by 4 bases and J by 5 bases, with 14 bases of the junction left unmatched. Germline CDR1 SQVTM, CDR2 ANQGSEA. The CDR3 region is CSVGRLAEGVSTGELFF. As DNA, the CDR3 is TGCAGCGTTGGTAGACTAGCGGAGGGGGTGTCGACCGGGGAGCTGTTTTTT.

This clone was detected only a few times. The chain couples TRBV27 to TRBJ2-3; D might be TRBD1 (5 bases). V gave up 2 bases and J gave up 2 bases, with 8 bases separating them. This CDR3 has 14 amino acids. Germline CDR1 and CDR2: MNHEY and SMNVEV (reference sequence). The CDR3 bases are TGTGCCAGCAGTTTAGACAGCTCCACAGATACGCAGTATTTT. This sequence encodes CASSLDSSTDTQYF.

On this clone: This same CDR3 is encoded by further DNA sequences in the sample. The chain joins TRBV29-1 to TRBJ1-1; 12 bases are shared with TRBD1. The V and J ends lost 7 bases and 4 bases, in that order; junction bases with no gene match: 4. This CDR3 contains 13 residues. Per the germline V gene, CDR1 is SQVTM and CDR2 is ANQGSEA. The CDR3 here is CSAGGQGATEAFF. In DNA, the CDR3 is TGCAGCGCCGGGGGACAGGGGGCCACTGAAGCTTTCTTT.

The chain recombines TRBV27 with TRBJ2-5; 13 bases map to TRBD2. This CDR3 comprises 14 residues. In germline, CDR1 is MNHEY, CDR2 SMNVEV (reference sequence). The trim removed 3 bases at V and 10 bases at J, leaving 5 bases unmatched. This CDR3 is CASSLGTSGIDQYF. The CDR3 bases are TGTGCCAGCAGTTTGGGGACTAGCGGGATCGACCAGTACTTC.

This clone was seen only a few times. This chain links TRBV6-5 with TRBJ1-2; TRBD1 agrees at 7 bases. Germline V gene sequence: CDR1 MNHEY, CDR2 SVGAGI. V shed 5 bases, J shed 5 bases, and the junction held 5 bases outside the gene matches. CDR3 length equals 13 residues. CDR3 residues: CASSHRDSYGYTF. CDR3 coding DNA: TGTGCCAGCAGTCACCGGGACAGTTATGGCTACACCTTC.

The V and J genes are TRBV5-1 and TRBJ2-6, with D perhaps matching TRBD1 (5 bases). This CDR3 has 16 amino acids. V was trimmed by 3 bases and J by 1 base, leaving 11 bases between them. Germline CDR1 SGHRS, CDR2 YFSETQ. The CDR3 DNA follows: TGCGCCAGCAGCTCCTTCACAGGTTCTGGGGCCAACGTCCTGACTTTC. Translated, it gives CASSSFTGSGANVLTF.

V is TRBV5-4 and J is TRBJ1-4; D not certain. Germline CDR1 and CDR2: SGHNT and YYREEE (reference sequence). With 6 bases removed from V and 4 bases from J, the gap between germline ends came to 10 bases. CDR3 length: 13 residues. CDR3 in DNA: TGTGCCAGCAAGGTGATGGGTAATGAAAAACTGTTTTTT. Its protein product is CASKVMGNEKLFF.

Ten or more counts support this clone. This rearrangement joins TRBV6-4 to TRBJ2-3; TRBD2 agrees at 12 bases. Germline-derived CDR1 and CDR2 are MRHNA and SNTAGT. The ends lost 4 bases at V and 4 bases at J; junction bases unmatched: 0. The CDR3 covers 14 residues. CDR3 protein: CASSGTSGADTQYF. CDR3 sequence (DNA): TGTGCCAGCAGTGGGACTAGCGGGGCAGATACGCAGTATTTT.

The J gene is TRBJ2-2, the V gene TRBV19; D is possibly TRBD2 (5 bases). V lost 6 bases and J lost 5, with 10 bases in between. Looked up from germline, CDR1 is LNHDA and CDR2 is SQIVND (reference sequence). This CDR3 is built from 13 residues. This chain's CDR3 is CASSMAGTGELFF. The CDR3 bases are TGTGCCAGTAGCATGGCGGGTACCGGGGAGCTGTTTTTT.

In its sample, this clone was seen a few times. This chain links TRBV9 with TRBJ2-1; D gene ambiguous. The CDR3 runs 15 residues. Deletions cut 0 bases from V and 0 bases from J, with 7 bases between. Per the germline V gene, CDR1 is SGDLS and CDR2 is YYNGEE. The CDR3 here is CASSVDGNSYNEQFF. The CDR3 DNA is TGTGCCAGCAGCGTAGATGGTAACTCCTACAATGAGCAGTTCTTC. The variable domain in full, with the rest retrieved from reference TRBV9 and TRBJ2-1, is DSGVTQTPKHLITATGQRVTLRCSPRSGDLSVYWYQQSLDQGLQFLIQYYNGEERAKGNILERFSAQQFPDLHSELNLSSLELGDSALYFCASSVDGNSYNEQFFGPGTRLTVL.

Only a few counts were recorded for this clone. The chain combines TRBV5-4 with TRBJ1-2; D is unresolved. The CDR3 spans 14 residues. V lost 3 bases to trimming and J lost 8 bases, with 17 bases between them. Per germline, CDR1 SGHNT and CDR2 YYREEE (reference sequence). The CDR3 sequence: CASSYNGGSAGYTF. CDR3 coding DNA: TGTGCCAGCAGCTATAACGGAGGTTCGGCCGGCTACACCTTC. The variable domain in full, with the rest retrieved from reference TRBV5-4 and TRBJ1-2, is ETGVTQSPTHLIKTRGQQVTLRCSSQSGHNTVSWYQQALGQGPQFIFQYYREEENGRGNFPPRFSGLQFPNYSSELNVNALELDDSALYLCASSYNGGSAGYTFGSGTRLTVV.

This clone is a singleton in its sample. The chain employs TRBV5-1 and TRBJ2-4, with 9 positions matching TRBD1. The CDR3 totals 18 residues. J gave up 1 base and V 4 bases, and 12 bases lay outside the gene matches. Germline V gives CDR1 SGHRS, CDR2 YFSETQ. CDR3 DNA sequence: TGCGCCAGCAGCCCGGACAGGGGAAAGGGAAAGGCCAAAAACATTCAGTACTTC. Protein sequence: CASSPDRGKGKAKNIQYF.

As regards this clone: The sample holds other DNA sequences that translate to the same CDR3. The J gene is TRBJ2-1, the V gene TRBV29-1; TRBD1 aligns across 8 bases. Germline CDR1 reads SQVTM; CDR2 reads ANQGSEA. The CDR3 contains 11 residues. The V and J ends lost 4 bases and 7 bases, in that order; junction bases with no gene match: 0. CDR3 nucleotides: TGCAGCGTTGGACAGGGGAATGAGCAGTTCTTC. Its translation is CSVGQGNEQFF.

The V gene is TRBV5-5, the J gene TRBJ1-1; a weak D match, TRBD1 (5 bases). Between the trimmed V and J ends, which lost 3 bases and 0 bases, there was a span of 12 bases. Germline CDR1 and CDR2: SGHKS and YYEKEE (reference sequence). The CDR3 covers 15 residues. Here the CDR3 DNA reads TGTGCCAGCAGCTATGACAGCGCCATGAACACTGAAGCTTTCTTT. Amino acid sequence: CASSYDSAMNTEAFF.

V and J are TRBV12-5 and TRBJ2-7; 7 nucleotides agree with TRBD1. This CDR3 is 17 amino acids long. The germline CDR1 and CDR2 sequences are LGHNT and FRNRAP. Trimming took 5 bases from V and 0 from J; bases not matched to a gene: 13. CDR3 in amino acids: CASGLILSGTDSYEQYF. In DNA form, the CDR3 reads TGTGCTAGTGGTCTTATACTATCCGGGACAGACTCCTACGAGCAGTACTTC.

This clone was picked up a small number of times. V usage is TRBV10-3 and J usage is TRBJ1-1; D is uncertain. From germline, CDR1 is ENHRY and CDR2 SYGVKD. Trimming stripped 11 bases from V and 1 base from J, with 14 bases between. This CDR3 is built from 13 residues. The DNA of the CDR3 is TGTGCCCATCGTCCATCACCGAACACTGAAGCTTTCTTT. Protein sequence: CAHRPSPNTEAFF.

The genes are TRBV27 and TRBJ2-7, with 9 bases matching TRBD1. The J segment lost 3 bases and the V segment lost 0 bases, leaving 6 bases of the junction unmatched. CDR1 is MNHEY and CDR2 is SMNVEV in the germline V gene (reference sequence). The CDR3 is 16 residues long. The CDR3 nucleotides read TGTGCCAGCAGTTTATCGGCCGGGACAGGGAGCTACGAGCAGTACTTC. Encoded protein: CASSLSAGTGSYEQYF.

This clone was counted a few times. The chain joins TRBV4-2 to TRBJ1-1, with D hard to call. The length of the CDR3 is 14 residues. The ends were cut back, 7 bases at V and 4 bases at J, with 16 bases in the middle. CDR1 and CDR2 (germline): LGHNA, YNFKEQ. The CDR3 here is CASNWVEGTTEAFF. The CDR3 DNA follows: TGTGCCAGCAATTGGGTCGAGGGTACCACTGAAGCTTTCTTT.

The chain is built from TRBV27 and TRBJ2-4; 9 bases map to TRBD1. The CDR3 runs to 15 residues. Trimming removed 5 bases from V and 3 bases from J; junction bases left unmatched: 5. CDR1 is MNHEY, CDR2 SMNVEV, per germline (reference sequence). In DNA, the CDR3 is TGTGCCAGCAGTCCCAGGACAGGGGTCAAAAACATTCAGTACTTC. Translated, it gives CASSPRTGVKNIQYF.

This clone was seen at least ten times. The rearrangement links TRBV9 to TRBJ1-4; D is ambiguous. Trimming shortened V by 3 bases and J by 4 bases, and 13 bases separated the two germline ends. The CDR3 has 15 amino acids. From germline, CDR1 is SGDLS and CDR2 YYNGEE. The CDR3 coding sequence is TGTGCCAGCAGCGAAACGGGTCACGATAATGAAAAACTGTTTTTT. It specifies CASSETGHDNEKLFF.

CDR3 region: CASSLDSREQYF. CDR3 nucleotides: TGTGCCAGCAGTTTAGACAGCCGCGAGCAGTACTTC. The chain combines TRBV27 with TRBJ2-7, with D possibly being TRBD1 (5 bases). The CDR3 runs 12 residues. CDR1 is MNHEY, CDR2 SMNVEV, per germline (reference sequence). Trimming shortened V by 2 bases and J by 6 bases, and 8 bases separated the two germline ends.